The clone carrying this T cell receptor (beta chain) was seen a handful of times. Its matching antigen is unknown. V dropped 4 bases and J dropped 5 bases, with 8 bases sitting between them. CDR1 is SQVTM and CDR2 is ANQGSEA in the germline V gene. CDR3 length equals 11 residues. Then a second PCR, running roughly 7 to 11 cycles, was carried out with a sample-barcoded 5' primer and a J-beta primer mix. TCRdb redid the calling of the 5' RACE reads with MiXCR, one entry per CDR3 protein. The sample shows hundreds of thousands of distinct CDR3 sequences, roughly 53% of them seen only once. These data originate in a study of blood T cells in healthy people across ages. Study-level points and caveats: A greater number of naive CD4+ cells and higher diversity distinguished long-lived donors from aged donors.

The authors drew about 9.9 milliliters of peripheral blood from each donor. Sequencing was performed on blood. This sequence originates from a man in his sixties in good health. The rearrangement joins TRBV29-1 to TRBJ2-5; D gene ambiguous. CDR3 nucleotides: TGCAGCGTTGGCGACATTGAGACCCAGTACTTC. Protein product: CSVGDIETQYF.